The text below deals with one T cell receptor (beta chain). This entry is derived from a study of blood T cell repertoires in COVID-19. Study-level background: PBMCs, B-cell-depleted T cells, or T cells were the source of the cDNA or gDNA that made up the material.

Everyone who took part was 18 to 89 years old, and they came from 24 US areas. Germline lookup yields CDR1 MNHEY and CDR2 SVGAGI. Deletions cut 6 bases from V and 4 bases from J, with 19 bases between. The CDR3 covers 15 residues. In the original workflow: Using reference gene primer amplification, nucleated cell counts were estimated. Repertoires were generated with immunoSEQ multiplex PCR, while TCRdb's copy carries only in-frame clones and drops some. D and trimming were read from the DNA, whereas the V and J calls and clone size are those reported in that table. Among about 210,000 clones listed, 86% were seen once.

The clonotype comes from a man aged 35-49 years with acute COVID-19. The chain joins TRBV6-5 to TRBJ2-7, with D possibly TRBD1 on 6 matching bases. The sample was PBMCs or T cells enriched from blood (not recorded which). CDR3 protein: CASSRTGREKYEQYF. CDR3 nucleotide sequence: TGTGCCAGCAGCCGCACAGGGAGAGAGAAATACGAGCAGTACTTC.